Listed below are T cell receptor beta chains from one sample, sequenced in a study of T-cell memory formation after mild COVID-19. TCRdb itself ran the 5' RACE reads through MiXCR, one entry per CDR3 protein. The sample yields over 300,000 distinct CDR3 sequences, 20% to 25% seen once. The sequencing input was PBMCs or a T cell subset sorted from them (not recorded which). The receptor source for this set is a man aged 18 to 29 who had mild COVID-19 (a few samples of this study predate the infection). Cell type and time point are not known. Both conserved end residues are part of each CDR3.

v_call: TRBV20-1
j_call: TRBJ1-1
cdr3_aa: CSASDGFMNTEAFF

v_call: TRBV4-1
j_call: TRBJ1-3
cdr3_aa: CASSQEAGLLSGNTIYF

v_call: TRBV5-1
j_call: TRBJ1-2
cdr3_aa: CASSLEGSNYGYTF

v_call: TRBV18
j_call: TRBJ2-7
cdr3_aa: CASSPPGFYEQYF

v_call: TRBV5-1
j_call: TRBJ2-2
cdr3_aa: CASSRATNTGELFF

v_call: TRBV7-3
j_call: TRBJ2-2
cdr3_aa: CASSSQHAGELFF

v_call: TRBV12-3/TRBV12-4
j_call: TRBJ2-7
cdr3_aa: CASTEYSGLMSEQYF

v_call: TRBV24-1
j_call: TRBJ2-3
cdr3_aa: CATAPASTDTQYF

v_call: TRBV6-5
j_call: TRBJ2-7
cdr3_aa: CASGWLAGGKSSYEQYF

v_call: TRBV5-4
j_call: TRBJ2-5
cdr3_aa: CASSLAGVGWETQYF

v_call: TRBV4-2
j_call: TRBJ2-5
cdr3_aa: CASSQDRRGGTQYF

v_call: TRBV4-2
j_call: TRBJ2-5
cdr3_aa: CASSQDYDETQYF

v_call: TRBV5-6
j_call: TRBJ2-3
cdr3_aa: CASGVGTDTQYF

v_call: TRBV7-9
j_call: TRBJ2-5
cdr3_aa: CASSLVVARGTQYF

v_call: TRBV2
j_call: TRBJ1-2
cdr3_aa: CASRGTGAGGYTF

v_call: TRBV30
j_call: TRBJ2-1
cdr3_aa: CAWRGSWTSGGSYNEQFF

v_call: TRBV7-2
j_call: TRBJ2-2
cdr3_aa: CASSPDRANTGELFF

v_call: TRBV5-1
j_call: TRBJ1-6
cdr3_aa: CASSSRTLGNSPLHF

v_call: TRBV4-3
j_call: TRBJ1-2
cdr3_aa: CASSPIGGSGYTF

v_call: TRBV12-3/TRBV12-4
j_call: TRBJ1-5
cdr3_aa: CASSGRTQPQHF

v_call: TRBV7-8
j_call: TRBJ1-1
cdr3_aa: CASSLEQQAFF

v_call: TRBV11-2
j_call: TRBJ2-7
cdr3_aa: CASSSLAGGNYEQYF

v_call: TRBV6-2/TRBV6-3
j_call: TRBJ2-5
cdr3_aa: CASSPGQLETQYF

v_call: TRBV4-3
j_call: TRBJ2-2
cdr3_aa: CASSQAGGTNTGELFF